These 20 T cell receptor beta chains were sequenced from one sample in a study of blood T cells in healthy people across ages. A sample-barcoded 5' primer and a J-beta primer mix were used in a second PCR of about 6 to 11 cycles. TCRdb re-called the 5' RACE reads with MiXCR, one entry per CDR3 protein. This sample has about 1,800,000 distinct CDR3 sequences; 25% to 30% occur once, and the top ten carry more than 6%. The sequenced sample consisted of blood. All receptors derive from a woman aged 25 to 45 in good health.

The chain joins TRBV20-1 to TRBJ1-2; D is possibly TRBD1 (5 bases). This CDR3 is built from 13 residues. Trimming shortened V by 3 bases and J by 5 bases, and 13 bases separated the two germline ends. Germline CDR1 reads DFQATT; CDR2 reads SNEGSKA (reference sequence). The CDR3 coding sequence is TGCAGTGCTAGGGAAGGGGCGGGGTATGGCTACACCTTC. It is translated as CSAREGAGYGYTF.

The table lists this clonotype with a few counts. This chain links TRBV5-1 with TRBJ2-3; 7 bases are shared with TRBD1. V trimming: 4 bases; J trimming: 2 bases; junction bases outside the gene matches: 7. The length of the CDR3 is 15 residues. Germline V gene lookup returns CDR1 SGHRS and CDR2 YFSETQ. CDR3 nucleotides: TGCGCCAGCAGCGGAACGGGACAGCTCACAGATACGCAGTATTTT. Amino acids: CASSGTGQLTDTQYF. Combining the CDR3 with reference TRBV5-1 and TRBJ2-3 gives the whole variable domain KAGVTQTPRYLIKTRGQQVTLSCSPISGHRSVSWYQQTPGQGLQFLFEYFSETQRNKGNFPGRFSGRQFSNSRSEMNVSTLELGDSALYLCASSGTGQLTDTQYFGPGTRLTVL.

Many counts were recorded for this clonotype. The chain carries TRBV4-2 and TRBJ1-2; no clear D. The CDR3 has 14 residues. The V end lost 0 bases, the J end lost 8 bases, and 13 bases lay between the germline ends. Germline-derived CDR1 and CDR2 are LGHNA and YNFKEQ. CDR3 residues: CASSQEERGYGYTF. In nucleotides, the CDR3 is TGTGCCAGCAGCCAAGAAGAGAGAGGTTACGGCTACACCTTC.

This clonotype was found a few times. The chain recombines TRBV5-1 with TRBJ2-1, with TRBD2 matching 15 bases. The CDR3 loop spans 18 amino acids. V was pared by 6 bases and J by 1 base, with 8 bases of the junction left unmatched. Per germline, CDR1 SGHRS and CDR2 YFSETQ. CDR3: CASTRTSGGAPSYNEQFF. For the CDR3, the DNA is TGCGCCAGCACGCGGACTAGCGGGGGGGCGCCTTCCTACAATGAGCAGTTCTTC.

This clonotype was seen a handful of times. The CDR3 sequence: CASSIISRYQETQYF. The CDR3 DNA reads as TGCGCCAGCAGCATTATCTCTAGGTACCAAGAGACCCAGTACTTC. This chain links TRBV5-1 with TRBJ2-5, with D uncertain. V was pared by 4 bases and J by 0 bases, with 13 bases between. The CDR3 extends over 15 amino acids. CDR1 and CDR2 (germline): SGHRS, YFSETQ. The full variable domain, its missing parts supplied by reference TRBV5-1 and TRBJ2-5, is KAGVTQTPRYLIKTRGQQVTLSCSPISGHRSVSWYQQTPGQGLQFLFEYFSETQRNKGNFPGRFSGRQFSNSRSEMNVSTLELGDSALYLCASSIISRYQETQYFGPGTRLLVL.

CDR3 amino acids: CASSVRASEAYNEQFF. The CDR3 coding sequence is TGTGCCAGCAGCGTCCGGGCCTCGGAGGCCTACAATGAGCAGTTCTTC. The chain has TRBV5-5 and TRBJ2-1; a weak D match, TRBD2 (5 bases). The CDR3 spans 16 residues. CDR1 is SGHKS and CDR2 is YYEKEE in the germline V gene (reference sequence). Trimming took off 4 bases at V and 2 bases at J, with 16 bases between the two ends.

This clonotype came up once. The rearrangement uses TRBV29-1 and TRBJ2-5; D perhaps matches TRBD2 (5 bases). This CDR3 region has 14 residues. The V end lost 3 bases, the J end lost 11 bases, and 22 bases lay between the germline ends. CDR1 is SQVTM and CDR2 is ANQGSEA in the germline V gene. The DNA for the CDR3 is TGCAGCGTTGAGGGTTTAAGGACTTACAATGAGCAGTACTTC. Protein product: CSVEGLRTYNEQYF.

This clonotype showed up just a few times. The rearrangement links TRBV7-3 to TRBJ1-1; possibly TRBD1 for D (5 bases). CDR3 size: 18 residues. Germline lookup yields CDR1 SGHTA and CDR2 FQGTGA. V was cut by 0 bases and J by 1 base, with 18 bases left in between. CDR3 residues: CASSLTSSRGGKNTEAFF. The CDR3 DNA follows: TGTGCCAGCAGCTTAACGTCCAGTCGGGGCGGAAAGAACACTGAAGCTTTCTTT.

The CDR3: CASSFIADYEQYF. CDR3 bases: TGTGCCAGCAGCTTTATAGCGGACTACGAGCAGTACTTC. This chain links TRBV27 with TRBJ2-7, with a weak D call TRBD2 (6 bases). V was cut by 6 bases and J by 3 bases, with 12 bases left in between. CDR3 size: 13 residues. Germline lookup yields CDR1 MNHEY and CDR2 SMNVEV (reference sequence).

This clonotype was picked up a small number of times. The chain joins TRBV12-3 or TRBV12-4 to TRBJ2-3; D remains ambiguous. This CDR3 spans 15 amino acids. Trimming took off 3 bases at V and 0 bases at J, with 10 bases between the two ends. The chain's CDR3 is CASSFGWGSTDTQYF. The CDR3 DNA sequence: TGTGCCAGCAGTTTCGGGTGGGGTAGCACAGATACGCAGTATTTT.

The chain is built from TRBV28 and TRBJ1-5; D is uncertain. This CDR3 comprises 10 residues. Germline assignment: CDR1 MDHEN and CDR2 SYDVKM. With 9 bases removed from V and 7 bases from J, the gap between germline ends came to 7 bases. As DNA, the CDR3 is TGTGCCAGGTGGGAACAGCCCCAGCATTTT. Protein product: CARWEQPQHF.

This chain uses TRBV6-2 or TRBV6-3 with TRBJ2-3; 8 positions match TRBD2. J lost 3 bases, V lost 6 bases, and 14 bases had no gene match. The length of the CDR3 is 17 residues. From germline, CDR1 is MNHEY and CDR2 SVGEGT. The DNA of the CDR3 is TGTGCCAGCAGCCGACCTCCGGGTAGCGGGGAGACAGATACGCAGTATTTT. Protein sequence: CASSRPPGSGETDTQYF.

This clonotype was counted between two and nine times. This chain connects TRBV7-9 to TRBJ1-1; 9 nucleotides match TRBD1. CDR3 size: 14 residues. Germline CDR1 reads SEHNR; CDR2 reads FQNEAQ (reference sequence). The ends lost 0 bases at V and 9 bases at J; junction bases unmatched: 5. The CDR3 loop is CASSLAGQGVKAFF. CDR3 bases: TGTGCCAGCAGCTTAGCGGGACAGGGCGTTAAAGCTTTCTTT.

The chain is built from TRBV5-1 and TRBJ2-1, with no clear D. The CDR3 extends over 14 amino acids. Germline V lookup: CDR1 SGHRS, CDR2 YFSETQ. V lost 0 bases and J 8 bases, leaving 12 bases between the germline ends. The chain's CDR3 is CASSLGPPVDEQFF. CDR3 in DNA: TGCGCCAGCAGCTTGGGTCCCCCCGTTGATGAGCAGTTCTTC.

About this clonotype: It may be a read error: a sequence one base away is much more abundant. The CDR3 here is CASSYLSGGIPEAFF. The CDR3 nucleotides are TGTGCCAGCAGCTACCTATCAGGGGGCATACCTGAAGCTTTCTTT. The rearrangement joins TRBV7-2 to TRBJ1-1, with 8 positions matching TRBD1. V gave up 4 bases and J gave up 6 bases; unmatched junction bases: 10. The CDR3 is 15 amino acids. The germline gives CDR1 SGHTA, CDR2 FQGNSA.

This sequence joins TRBV6-2 or TRBV6-3 and TRBJ2-7; no firm D call. The tail of the sequence fits TRBJ2-5 better, so the J call may be wrong. The germline V gene encodes CDR1 MNHEY and CDR2 SVGEGT. The CDR3 covers 15 residues. This CDR3 reads CASSPRTPSRETQYF. CDR3 DNA sequence: TGTGCCAGCAGTCCCAGGACGCCGTCAAGGGAGACCCAGTACTTC.

CDR3 sequence reads: CASSWMGQGYEQYF. The CDR3 nucleotides read TGCGCCAGCAGCTGGATGGGACAGGGCTACGAGCAGTACTTC. The chain uses TRBV5-1 and TRBJ2-7; 9 positions agree with TRBD1. CDR3 length: 14 residues. In germline, CDR1 is SGHRS, CDR2 YFSETQ. J lost 3 bases, V lost 3 bases, and 4 bases had no gene match.

As for this clonotype: Since a much larger clone is just one base distant, this may be a read error. The chain has TRBV6-5 and TRBJ2-5; unclear D gene. Germline lookup yields CDR1 MNHEY and CDR2 SVGAGI. CDR3 length: 14 residues. V lost 5 bases and J 11 bases, leaving 21 bases between the germline ends. CDR3 loop: CASSRTERGGEQYF. The CDR3 region has the DNA TGTGCCAGCAGTCGTACCGAACGAGGCGGTGAGCAGTACTTC.

This sequence joins TRBV7-9 and TRBJ2-2, with a weak D call TRBD2 (6 bases). There are 16 residues in the CDR3. V lost 1 base to trimming and J lost 0 bases, with 9 bases between them. Germline V gene lookup returns CDR1 SEHNR and CDR2 FQNEAQ (reference sequence). In nucleotides, the CDR3 is TGTGCCAGCAGCTTAGTAGCGGAAACGAACACCGGGGAGCTGTTTTTT. Protein sequence: CASSLVAETNTGELFF.

In DNA form, the CDR3 reads TGCAGTGCCGGGGGCTCTTTCAATGAGCAGTTCTTC. Its translation is CSAGGSFNEQFF. This chain connects TRBV20-1 to TRBJ2-1, with D perhaps TRBD1 or TRBD2 (6 bases each). Between the trimmed V and J ends, which lost 6 bases and 6 bases, there was a span of 12 bases. The CDR3 runs 12 residues. Looked up from germline, CDR1 is DFQATT and CDR2 is SNEGSKA (reference sequence).